The next 26 T cell receptor beta chains were all read from a single sample in a study of T cell changes during pregnancy in multiple sclerosis. Sequenced by immunoSEQ multiplex PCR; TCRdb stores in-frame clones only, minus some. There are about 69,000 clones in the sample; roughly nine tenths occur only once, and roughly 0.29% lies in the top ten. The sample was CD4+ T cells from peripheral blood mononuclear cells, taken in the third trimester of pregnancy. The receptors were gathered from a female donor in good health, enrolled as a control in a pregnancy study.

The chain has TRBV7-9 and TRBJ1-4; 9 nucleotides agree with TRBD1. From germline, CDR1 is SEHNR and CDR2 FQNEAQ (reference sequence). This CDR3 has 15 amino acids. Unmatched junction bases numbered 8, after V lost 5 bases and J lost 7 bases. The CDR3 reads CASSSWDRVAEKLFF. The CDR3 coding sequence is TGTGCCAGCAGCAGCTGGGACAGGGTCGCTGAAAAACTGTTTTTT.

The chain uses TRBV9 and TRBJ2-3; 10 bases align to TRBD1. In germline, CDR1 is SGDLS, CDR2 YYNGEE. The length of the CDR3 is 18 residues. Losses at the gene ends were 0 bases for V and 5 bases for J; bases not matched to a gene: 12. The chain's CDR3 is CASSVGGGGTGVGDTQYF. Written as DNA, the CDR3 is TGTGCCAGCAGCGTAGGTGGAGGTGGGACAGGGGTGGGAGATACGCAGTATTTT. The full variable domain, its missing parts supplied by reference TRBV9 and TRBJ2-3, is DSGVTQTPKHLITATGQRVTLRCSPRSGDLSVYWYQQSLDQGLQFLIQYYNGEERAKGNILERFSAQQFPDLHSELNLSSLELGDSALYFCASSVGGGGTGVGDTQYFGPGTRLTVL.

The V and J genes are TRBV5-4 and TRBJ2-1, with D perhaps matching TRBD1 (5 bases). Germline-derived CDR1 and CDR2 are SGHNT and YYREEE (reference sequence). The length of the CDR3 is 15 residues. Trimming stripped 2 bases from V and 8 bases from J, with 17 bases between. The CDR3 is CASSLMQGIKDEQFF. In nucleotides, the CDR3 is TGTGCCAGCAGCTTAATGCAGGGAATCAAGGATGAGCAGTTCTTC.

This clone came up a few times. This rearrangement joins TRBV6-1 to TRBJ1-2; D unclear. Trimming removed 0 bases from V and 4 bases from J, with 6 bases in between. The CDR3 contains 13 residues. Germline lookup yields CDR1 MNHNS and CDR2 SASEGT. The CDR3 DNA reads TGTGCCAGCAGTGAAGCGGCAGGCTATGGCTACACCTTC. Its protein is CASSEAAGYGYTF.

This clone has only a few counts. This chain links TRBV9 with TRBJ1-5; D is undetermined. This CDR3 is 16 amino acids long. Trimming removed 0 bases from V and 11 bases from J, with 21 bases in between. Germline CDR1 reads SGDLS; CDR2 reads YYNGEE. CDR3 sequence (DNA): TGTGCCAGCAGCGTAGATGGAACCGGGATGAGTGGGACCCAGCATTTT. It encodes CASSVDGTGMSGTQHF.

CDR3 in DNA: TGTGCCTGGAGCGGGGACAGGGACCAAGAGACCCAGTACTTC. Translation gives CAWSGDRDQETQYF. V usage is TRBV30 and J usage is TRBJ2-5; 9 nucleotides line up with TRBD1. The germline V gene has CDR1 GTSNPN and CDR2 SVGIG (reference sequence). There are 14 residues in the CDR3. V shed 3 bases and J 0 bases; nucleotides not matched to a gene: 2. The variable domain in full, with the rest retrieved from reference TRBV30 and TRBJ2-5, is SQTIHQWPATLVQPVGSPLSLECTVEGTSNPNLYWYRQAAGRGLQLLFYSVGIGQISSEVPQNLSASRPQDRQFILSSKKLLLSDSGFYLCAWSGDRDQETQYFGPGTRLLVL.

The genes are TRBV30 and TRBJ1-1; a possible D gene is TRBD1 (5 bases). The germline CDR1 and CDR2 sequences are GTSNPN and SVGIG (reference sequence). The CDR3 covers 13 residues. The V gene lost 0 bases and the J gene lost 6 bases, with 11 bases spanning the gap. The CDR3 here is CAWSVSGSSEAFF. The CDR3 DNA reads TGTGCCTGGAGTGTATCAGGGTCATCTGAAGCTTTCTTT.

This chain links TRBV6-5 with TRBJ2-7; 7 bases are shared with TRBD1. The CDR3 runs to 15 residues. Per the germline V gene, CDR1 is MNHEY and CDR2 is SVGAGI. The junction had 4 bases not matched to a gene; V was cut back by 0 bases and J by 2 bases. DNA for the CDR3: TGTGCCAGCAGTTACTCGGGACAGTACACCTACGAGCAGTACTTC. Protein sequence: CASSYSGQYTYEQYF.

This rearrangement joins TRBV16 to TRBJ2-7; possible D gene TRBD2, 6 bases. Germline assignment: CDR1 KGHSY and CDR2 FQNENV. V was trimmed by 2 bases and J by 6 bases, leaving 17 bases between them. This CDR3 is 15 amino acids long. The CDR3 sequence is CASSQPTSLAPEQYF. CDR3 coding DNA: TGTGCCAGCAGCCAACCGACTAGTCTCGCCCCCGAGCAGTACTTC.

The CDR3 loop is CASSSGFPQHF. The CDR3 coding sequence is TGTGCCAGCAGTTCCGGGTTCCCCCAGCATTTT. The rearrangement joins TRBV6-6 to TRBJ1-5; D remains unclear. The CDR3 runs to 11 residues. Trimming stripped 4 bases from V and 10 bases from J, with 8 bases between. Germline V lookup: CDR1 MNHNY, CDR2 SVGAGI (reference sequence).

This sequence joins TRBV9 and TRBJ1-2; 7 bases line up with TRBD1. Germline lookup yields CDR1 SGDLS and CDR2 YYNGEE. The CDR3 length is 15 residues. After removal of 5 bases from V and 3 bases from J, the junction contained 10 bases not matched to a gene. CDR3 protein: CASSQGIGTDYGYTF. Here the CDR3 DNA reads TGTGCCAGCAGTCAAGGGATCGGGACAGACTATGGCTACACCTTC.

The J gene is TRBJ1-2, the V gene TRBV7-3, with TRBD1 matching over 11 bases. V lost 4 bases and J lost 4; bases outside the gene matches: 5. Germline V lookup: CDR1 SGHTA, CDR2 FQGTGA. The CDR3 is made up of 15 amino acids. CDR3 in amino acids: CASSSWDRGVYGYTF. In DNA, the CDR3 is TGTGCCAGCAGCTCATGGGACAGGGGGGTCTATGGCTACACCTTC. Full variable domain (missing parts from reference TRBV7-3 and TRBJ1-2): GAGVSQTPSNKVTEKGKYVELRCDPISGHTALYWYRQSLGQGPEFLIYFQGTGAADDSGLPNDRFFAVRPEGSVSTLKIQRTERGDSAVYLCASSSWDRGVYGYTFGSGTRLTVV.

This clone is a singleton in its sample. The gene calls are TRBV7-6 and TRBJ2-3; 9 bases map to TRBD1. This CDR3 has 14 residues. V dropped 5 bases and J dropped 5; count of bases not matched to a gene: 5. Germline V lookup: CDR1 SGHVS, CDR2 FNYEAQ. The CDR3 spells CASSPGQGRDTQYF. In DNA form, the CDR3 reads TGTGCCAGCAGCCCGGGACAGGGCCGAGATACGCAGTATTTT.

V and J are TRBV6-1 and TRBJ2-3, with 10 bases fitting TRBD2. Germline CDR1 reads MNHNS; CDR2 reads SASEGT. The CDR3 has 16 residues. V trimming: 4 bases; J trimming: 2 bases; junction bases outside the gene matches: 6. The CDR3 region has the DNA TGTGCCAGCAGTGTCCCTCTAGCGGGGGTCACAGATACGCAGTATTTT. The encoded protein is CASSVPLAGVTDTQYF.

This sequence joins TRBV9 and TRBJ2-7; 8 bases match TRBD2. CDR1 is SGDLS, CDR2 YYNGEE, per germline. The ends lost 0 bases at V and 2 bases at J; junction bases unmatched: 4. The CDR3 contains 15 residues. Written as DNA, the CDR3 is TGTGCCAGCAGCGTAGGTCGCGGGGGGCCCTACGAGCAGTACTTC. Its translation: CASSVGRGGPYEQYF.

CDR3 nucleotide sequence: TGTGCCAGCAGCTTAGCAATAGGGGGCCGGGGGATTAGGGGAGAGACCCAGTACTTC. Translation gives CASSLAIGGRGIRGETQYF. This chain uses TRBV7-8 with TRBJ2-5, with D possibly TRBD1 on 7 matching bases. This CDR3 comprises 19 residues. Germline values: CDR1 SGHVS, CDR2 FQNEAQ. V was trimmed by 0 bases and J by 4 bases, leaving 24 bases between them.

The gene calls are TRBV6-6 and TRBJ2-5; 12 nucleotides match TRBD2. Per germline, CDR1 MNHNY and CDR2 SVGAGI (reference sequence). Unmatched junction bases numbered 5, after V lost 2 bases and J lost 4 bases. The CDR3 spans 16 residues. CDR3 loop: CASSYGLAGGLETQYF. The CDR3 DNA sequence: TGTGCCAGCAGTTACGGGCTAGCGGGGGGGCTAGAGACCCAGTACTTC.

V usage is TRBV11-3 and J usage is TRBJ1-1; D uncertain. This CDR3 comprises 14 residues. Trimming shortened V by 5 bases and J by 6 bases, and 16 bases separated the two germline ends. Germline V lookup: CDR1 SGHNT, CDR2 YENEEA. The CDR3: CASSTTGRVAEAFF. CDR3 bases: TGTGCCAGCAGCACTACCGGGCGGGTCGCTGAAGCTTTCTTT.

The chain uses TRBV19 and TRBJ1-6, with TRBD1 matching 7 bases. Germline V gene sequence: CDR1 LNHDA, CDR2 SQIVND (reference sequence). The CDR3 extends over 17 amino acids. J gave up 10 bases and V 3 bases, and 15 bases lay outside the gene matches. In nucleotides, the CDR3 is TGTGCCAGTAGTATCAGAAAGGGGGCGACGGTACGGTCACCCCTCCACTTT. As protein: CASSIRKGATVRSPLHF.

The chain carries TRBV2 and TRBJ1-1; 8 nucleotides match TRBD1. Germline V gene sequence: CDR1 SNHLY, CDR2 FYNNEI. The length of the CDR3 is 14 residues. With V trimmed by 5 bases and J by 4 bases, 6 bases remained unmatched. This CDR3 reads CASSPGQGTTEAFF. The CDR3 coding sequence is TGTGCCAGCAGTCCAGGACAGGGAACCACTGAAGCTTTCTTT. The full variable domain, its missing parts supplied by reference TRBV2 and TRBJ1-1, is EPEVTQTPSHQVTQMGQEVILRCVPISNHLYFYWYRQILGQKVEFLVSFYNNEISEKSEIFDDQFSVERPDGSNFTLKIRSTKLEDSAMYFCASSPGQGTTEAFFGQGTRLTVV.

The rearrangement links TRBV18 to TRBJ1-1; tentatively, D is TRBD1 (6 bases). This CDR3 has 14 amino acids. CDR1 KGHSH and CDR2 LQKENI come from the germline V gene. The V end was cut by 3 bases, the J end by 1 base, with 9 bases between. This CDR3 is CASSPMTGNTEAFF. CDR3 coding DNA: TGTGCCAGCTCACCCATGACAGGGAACACTGAAGCTTTCTTT. Filled out from reference TRBV18 and TRBJ1-1, the complete variable domain reads NAGVMQNPRHLVRRRGQEARLRCSPMKGHSHVYWYRQLPEEGLKFMVYLQKENIIDESGMPKERFSAEFPKEGPSILRIQQVVRGDSAAYFCASSPMTGNTEAFFGQGTRLTVV.

The chain uses TRBV7-3 and TRBJ1-1; TRBD1 matches 7 bases. This CDR3 is 14 amino acids long. V trimming: 6 bases; J trimming: 0 bases; junction bases outside the gene matches: 4. The germline V gene encodes CDR1 SGHTA and CDR2 FQGTGA. In nucleotides, the CDR3 is TGTGCCAGCAGGGATGACAGGGTGAACACTGAAGCTTTCTTT. Translation: CASRDDRVNTEAFF.

This chain uses TRBV5-5 with TRBJ2-3; D gene uncertain. The V gene lost 6 bases and the J gene lost 6 bases, with 11 bases spanning the gap. There are 12 residues in the CDR3. Germline V gives CDR1 SGHKS, CDR2 YYEKEE (reference sequence). In DNA form, the CDR3 reads TGTGCCAGCACCCTATATCGTGATACGCAGTATTTT. As protein: CASTLYRDTQYF. Filled out from reference TRBV5-5 and TRBJ2-3, the complete variable domain reads DAGVTQSPTHLIKTRGQQVTLRCSPISGHKSVSWYQQVLGQGPQFIFQYYEKEERGRGNFPDRFSARQFPNYSSELNVNALLLGDSALYLCASTLYRDTQYFGPGTRLTVL.

This clone appeared a few times. The V and J genes are TRBV7-8 and TRBJ1-5, with 8 bases aligning to TRBD1. V was pared by 7 bases and J by 9 bases, with 14 bases of the junction left unmatched. The germline CDR1 and CDR2 sequences are SGHVS and FQNEAQ. The CDR3 sequence is 15 residues long. CDR3 protein: CASTPDGTGRSPQHF. CDR3 in DNA: TGTGCCAGCACACCCGATGGGACAGGAAGATCGCCCCAGCATTTT.

The chain carries TRBV9 and TRBJ1-3; 11 bases match TRBD1. The V gene end was trimmed by 0 bases and the J gene end by 6 bases; junction bases not matched to a gene: 8. Germline values: CDR1 SGDLS, CDR2 YYNGEE. The CDR3 is 17 amino acids. The CDR3 region is CASSVEIGQGAVNTIYF. In DNA form, the CDR3 reads TGTGCCAGCAGCGTAGAGATCGGACAGGGGGCTGTAAACACCATATATTTT.

The rearrangement links TRBV7-2 to TRBJ1-1, with 9 bases that match TRBD1. With V trimmed by 3 bases and J by 5 bases, 7 bases remained unmatched. The CDR3 contains 15 residues. From germline, CDR1 is SGHTA and CDR2 FQGNSA. The CDR3 loop is CASSFWTGEVTEAFF. The CDR3 nucleotides are TGTGCCAGCAGCTTCTGGACAGGGGAGGTAACTGAAGCTTTCTTT.